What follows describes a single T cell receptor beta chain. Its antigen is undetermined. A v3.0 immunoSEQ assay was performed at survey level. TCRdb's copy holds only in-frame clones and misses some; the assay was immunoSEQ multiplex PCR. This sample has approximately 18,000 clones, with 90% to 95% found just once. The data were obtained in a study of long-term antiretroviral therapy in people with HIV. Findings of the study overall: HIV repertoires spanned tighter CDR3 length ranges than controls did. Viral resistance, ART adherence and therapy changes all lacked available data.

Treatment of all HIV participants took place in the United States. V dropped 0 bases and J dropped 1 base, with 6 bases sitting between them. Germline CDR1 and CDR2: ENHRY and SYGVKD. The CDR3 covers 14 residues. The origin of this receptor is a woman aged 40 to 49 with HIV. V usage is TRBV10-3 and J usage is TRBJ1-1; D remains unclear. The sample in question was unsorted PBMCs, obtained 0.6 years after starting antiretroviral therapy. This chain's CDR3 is CAISESPGNTEAFF. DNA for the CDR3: TGTGCCATCAGTGAGTCCCCCGGGAACACTGAAGCTTTCTTT.